The 15 T cell receptor beta chains reported below all come from one sample, sequenced in a study of blood T cell repertoires in COVID-19. Data came from immunoSEQ multiplex PCR; TCRdb stores just in-frame clones and leaves some out. Among approximately 280,000 clones listed, 70% to 90% were seen once. Sequencing used peripheral blood. These receptors were collected from a woman in her 30s who had recovered from COVID-19.

The rearrangement joins TRBV6-5 to TRBJ2-7; 8 bases agree with TRBD2. The ends lost 0 bases at V and 4 bases at J; junction bases unmatched: 8. CDR1 is MNHEY, CDR2 SVGAGI, per germline. CDR3 length: 16 amino acids. The CDR3 nucleotides read TGTGCCAGCAGTTACTCGGCCGGGGGGGCCGTTTACGAGCAGTACTTC. The encoded protein is CASSYSAGGAVYEQYF.

The gene calls are TRBV9 and TRBJ1-6; 9 bases fit TRBD1. CDR1 and CDR2 (germline): SGDLS, YYNGEE. With V trimmed by 3 bases and J by 10 bases, 5 bases remained unmatched. The length of the CDR3 is 14 residues. CDR3 sequence reads: CASSEGTGRSPLHF. The CDR3 bases are TGTGCCAGCAGCGAGGGGACAGGGCGCTCACCCCTCCACTTT.

The rearrangement uses TRBV6-5 and TRBJ2-6; maybe TRBD1 (6 bases). The CDR3 is 15 residues long. The ends were cut back, 6 bases at V and 1 base at J, with 10 bases in the middle. Per the germline V gene, CDR1 is MNHEY and CDR2 is SVGAGI. CDR3 residues: CASSRDRSGANVLTF. The DNA of the CDR3 is TGTGCCAGCAGCCGTGACAGGTCTGGGGCCAACGTCCTGACTTTC.

The rearrangement links TRBV5-4 to TRBJ1-5, with D maybe TRBD1 (5 bases). The CDR3 totals 13 residues. Germline CDR1 SGHNT, CDR2 YYREEE (reference sequence). Between the trimmed V and J ends, which lost 3 bases and 7 bases, there was a span of 11 bases. The CDR3: CASSWGGEQPQHF. The CDR3 DNA is TGTGCCAGCAGCTGGGGGGGGGAGCAGCCCCAGCATTTT.

The chain uses TRBV7-9 and TRBJ1-2, with 10 positions matching TRBD1. CDR1 and CDR2 from the germline V gene are SEHNR and FQNEAQ (reference sequence). CDR3 length equals 18 residues. V lost 4 bases to trimming and J lost 2 bases; unmatched junction nucleotides: 13. The CDR3 is CASSSPPGQGFGNYGYTF. CDR3 DNA sequence: TGTGCCAGCAGCTCGCCCCCGGGACAGGGGTTTGGCAACTATGGCTACACCTTC.

CDR3 in DNA: TGTGCCACCAGTGATTCGCGGCAGCACTATGGCTACACCTTC. Its translation: CATSDSRQHYGYTF. The chain is built from TRBV24-1 and TRBJ1-2; D uncertain. V lost 2 bases and J 3 bases, leaving 9 bases between the germline ends. CDR1 is KGHDR, CDR2 SFDVKD, per germline. The CDR3 is 14 residues long.

V and J are TRBV6-5 and TRBJ1-2; a possible D gene is TRBD1 (6 bases). Trimming took 10 bases from V and 8 from J, leaving 11 bases between them. The CDR3 consists of 10 residues. CDR1 and CDR2 (germline): MNHEY, SVGAGI. Written as DNA, the CDR3 is TGTGCCACGCACAGGGACGGCTACACCTTC. This gives the protein CATHRDGYTF.

The CDR3 is CASSYLSGTEPEKLFF. CDR3 sequence (DNA): TGTGCCAGCAGCTACCTATCCGGGACAGAGCCTGAAAAACTGTTTTTT. V usage is TRBV6-5 and J usage is TRBJ1-4; 7 bases agree with TRBD1. The germline CDR1 and CDR2 sequences are MNHEY and SVGAGI. Trimming cost V 6 bases and J 7 bases; bases outside gene matches: 14. This CDR3 spans 16 amino acids.

The chain carries TRBV5-8 and TRBJ1-3, with D maybe TRBD1 (6 bases). Germline values: CDR1 SGHTS, CDR2 YDEGEE. This CDR3 comprises 13 residues. Trimming shortened V by 3 bases and J by 2 bases, and 6 bases separated the two germline ends. DNA for the CDR3: TGTGCCAGCAGCTGGGGGCCTGGAAACACCATATATTTT. It encodes CASSWGPGNTIYF. Filled out from reference TRBV5-8 and TRBJ1-3, the complete variable domain reads EAGVTQSPTHLIKTRGQQATLRCSPISGHTSVYWYQQALGLGLQFLLWYDEGEERNRGNFPPRFSGRQFPNYSSELNVNALELEDSALYLCASSWGPGNTIYFGEGSWLTVV.

V is TRBV5-1 and J is TRBJ2-1; 9 bases agree with TRBD1. Trimming took 3 bases from V and 8 from J; bases not matched to a gene: 3. Germline values: CDR1 SGHRS, CDR2 YFSETQ. The CDR3 runs to 13 residues. The CDR3 region has the DNA TGCGCCAGCAGCTGGGACAGGGCCCATGAGCAGTTCTTC. Amino acids: CASSWDRAHEQFF. The whole variable domain, remainder taken from reference TRBV5-1 and TRBJ2-1, is KAGVTQTPRYLIKTRGQQVTLSCSPISGHRSVSWYQQTPGQGLQFLFEYFSETQRNKGNFPGRFSGRQFSNSRSEMNVSTLELGDSALYLCASSWDRAHEQFFGPGTRLTVL.

This clone has only one observation. The chain is built from TRBV19 and TRBJ1-5, with D perhaps matching TRBD1 (5 bases). The V end lost 3 bases, the J end lost 4 bases, and 16 bases lay between the germline ends. Germline values: CDR1 LNHDA, CDR2 SQIVND (reference sequence). The CDR3 has 16 residues. The CDR3 loop reads CASSMGGQGWNQPQHF. For the CDR3, the DNA is TGTGCCAGTAGTATGGGTGGTCAGGGATGGAATCAGCCCCAGCATTTT.

The gene calls are TRBV7-2 and TRBJ1-5; 7 bases align to TRBD1. Germline V gives CDR1 SGHTA, CDR2 FQGNSA. The CDR3 has 14 residues. Trimming took 3 bases from V and 6 from J; bases not matched to a gene: 5. CDR3 sequence: CASSFLGQSQPQHF. Here the CDR3 DNA reads TGTGCCAGCAGCTTCTTGGGACAGTCTCAGCCCCAGCATTTT.

The chain combines TRBV10-1 with TRBJ2-3, with 7 bases lining up with TRBD2. The CDR3 runs 12 residues. J gave up 6 bases and V 6 bases, and 3 bases lay outside the gene matches. Germline V gene sequence: CDR1 WNHNN, CDR2 SYGVQD (reference sequence). CDR3 protein: CASSPGGDTQYF. The CDR3 region has the DNA TGCGCCAGCAGCCCCGGGGGGGATACGCAGTATTTT.

J is TRBJ1-2 and V is TRBV3-1 (or the pseudogene TRBV3-2); D might be TRBD1 (5 bases). The CDR3 runs 13 residues. Deletions cut 6 bases from V and 5 bases from J, with 13 bases between. CDR1 and CDR2 (germline): LGHDT, YNNKEL (reference sequence). The CDR3 region is CASRQTVNYGYTF. The DNA for the CDR3 is TGTGCCAGCAGACAGACAGTTAATTATGGCTACACCTTC.

This clone was observed a single time. The genes are TRBV7-2 and TRBJ2-1; 12 nucleotides align to TRBD2. The trim removed 3 bases at V and 8 bases at J, leaving 11 bases unmatched. Germline V gene data show CDR1 as SGHTA and CDR2 as FQGNSA. The CDR3 has 17 residues. The CDR3 DNA sequence: TGTGCCAGCAGCTTGGGAGCCCCTAGCGGGAGGGTCCATGAGCAGTTCTTC. Amino acids: CASSLGAPSGRVHEQFF.